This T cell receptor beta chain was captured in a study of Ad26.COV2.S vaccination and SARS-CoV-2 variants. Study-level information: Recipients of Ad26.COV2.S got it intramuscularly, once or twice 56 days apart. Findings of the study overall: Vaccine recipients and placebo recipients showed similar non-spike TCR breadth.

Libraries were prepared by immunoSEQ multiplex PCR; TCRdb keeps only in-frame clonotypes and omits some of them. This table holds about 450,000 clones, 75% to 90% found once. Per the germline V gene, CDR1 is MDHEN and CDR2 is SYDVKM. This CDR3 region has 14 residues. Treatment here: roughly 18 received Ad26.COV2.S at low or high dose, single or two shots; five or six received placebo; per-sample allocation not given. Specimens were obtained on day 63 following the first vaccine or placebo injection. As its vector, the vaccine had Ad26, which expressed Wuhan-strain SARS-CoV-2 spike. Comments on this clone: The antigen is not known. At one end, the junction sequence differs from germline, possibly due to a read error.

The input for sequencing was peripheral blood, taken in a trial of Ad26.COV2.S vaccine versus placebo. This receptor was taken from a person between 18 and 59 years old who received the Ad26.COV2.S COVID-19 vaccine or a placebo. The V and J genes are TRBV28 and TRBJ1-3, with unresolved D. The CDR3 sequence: CASSLYPSGNTIYF. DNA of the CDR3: TGTGCCAGCAGCTTATACCCCTCTGGAAACACCATATATTTT.